This T cell receptor (beta chain) was identified during a study of CD8 T cells in ankylosing spondylitis. Whole-study results and caveats: Significant enrichment of disease-linked clones was reportedly seen in matched ankylosing spondylitis synovial fluid. One TCR beta motif, made up of eight or nine highly homologous variants, appeared characteristic of ankylosing spondylitis blood.

This clonotype came up many times. Its antigen is as yet unknown. CDR1 and CDR2 (germline): SQVTM, ANQGSEA. Trimming removed 6 bases from V and 0 bases from J, with 9 bases in between. The CDR3 is 12 residues long. Each CDR3 protein gets one entry after TCRdb re-called the 5' RACE reads with MiXCR. The table has 90,000 to 100,000 distinct CDR3 sequences, about 8.6% seen once; the top ten hold more than 9.5%. The clonotype was recovered from a male donor with ankylosing spondylitis or in good health (not recorded which). The J gene is TRBJ2-7, the V gene TRBV29-1, with D possibly being TRBD1 (6 bases). Sequenced: blood, either unsorted or a sorted T cell fraction (not recorded which). CDR3 loop: CSVQDSSYEQYF. Written as DNA, the CDR3 is TGCAGCGTCCAGGACAGCTCCTACGAGCAGTACTTC.